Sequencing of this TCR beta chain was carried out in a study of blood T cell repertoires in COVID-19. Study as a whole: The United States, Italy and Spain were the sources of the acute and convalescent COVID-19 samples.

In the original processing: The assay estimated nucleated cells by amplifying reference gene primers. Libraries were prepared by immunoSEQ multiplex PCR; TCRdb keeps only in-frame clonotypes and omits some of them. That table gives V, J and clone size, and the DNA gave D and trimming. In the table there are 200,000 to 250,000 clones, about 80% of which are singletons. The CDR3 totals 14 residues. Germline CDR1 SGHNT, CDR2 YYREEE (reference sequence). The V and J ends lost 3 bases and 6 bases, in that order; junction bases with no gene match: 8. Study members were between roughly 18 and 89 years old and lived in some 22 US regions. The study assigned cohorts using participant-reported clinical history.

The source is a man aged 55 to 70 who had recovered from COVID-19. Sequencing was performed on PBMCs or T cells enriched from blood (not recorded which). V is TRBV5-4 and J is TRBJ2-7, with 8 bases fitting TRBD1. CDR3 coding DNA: TGTGCCAGCAGCTCGGAGACAGGGGTTAGCGAGCAGTACTTC. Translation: CASSSETGVSEQYF.